The entry that follows covers one TCR beta chain sequence. Some clones are missing from TCRdb's copy, which holds only in-frame ones; the method was immunoSEQ multiplex PCR. The sample contains 700,000 to 750,000 clones, roughly 88% of which appear only once. The entry originates in a study of shared T cell receptors in the human thymus. V lost 0 bases and J lost 4, with 7 bases in between. The germline V gene has CDR1 MNHEY and CDR2 SVGAGI. The CDR3 sequence is 15 residues long. These data are also associated with another study on human thymus T cells. This second study notes: Thymic and blood repertoires seemed to favor certain V and J genes.

The V gene is TRBV6-5, the J gene TRBJ1-6; weak D call: TRBD1 (5 bases). The sequence was obtained from a girl in the first two years of life with a congenital heart defect. Sequenced input: thymocytes. The chain's CDR3 is CASSYSGLYNSPLHF. The CDR3 DNA reads TGTGCCAGCAGTTACTCGGGACTTTATAATTCACCCCTCCACTTT.